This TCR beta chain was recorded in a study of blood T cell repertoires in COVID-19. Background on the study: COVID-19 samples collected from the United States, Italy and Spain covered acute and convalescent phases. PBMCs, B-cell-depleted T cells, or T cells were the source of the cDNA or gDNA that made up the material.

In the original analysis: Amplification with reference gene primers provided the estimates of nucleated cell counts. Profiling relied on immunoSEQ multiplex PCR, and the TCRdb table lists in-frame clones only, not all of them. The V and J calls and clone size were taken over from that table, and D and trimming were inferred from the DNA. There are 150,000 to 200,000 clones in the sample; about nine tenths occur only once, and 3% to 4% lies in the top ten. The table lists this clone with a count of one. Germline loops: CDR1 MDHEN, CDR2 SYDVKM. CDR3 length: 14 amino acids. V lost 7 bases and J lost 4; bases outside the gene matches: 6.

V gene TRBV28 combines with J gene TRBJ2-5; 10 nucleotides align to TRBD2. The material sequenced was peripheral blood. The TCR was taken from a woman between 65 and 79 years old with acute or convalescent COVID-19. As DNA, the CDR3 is TGTGCCAGCAATCCTAGCGGGAGTCGAGAGACCCAGTACTTC. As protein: CASNPSGSRETQYF.